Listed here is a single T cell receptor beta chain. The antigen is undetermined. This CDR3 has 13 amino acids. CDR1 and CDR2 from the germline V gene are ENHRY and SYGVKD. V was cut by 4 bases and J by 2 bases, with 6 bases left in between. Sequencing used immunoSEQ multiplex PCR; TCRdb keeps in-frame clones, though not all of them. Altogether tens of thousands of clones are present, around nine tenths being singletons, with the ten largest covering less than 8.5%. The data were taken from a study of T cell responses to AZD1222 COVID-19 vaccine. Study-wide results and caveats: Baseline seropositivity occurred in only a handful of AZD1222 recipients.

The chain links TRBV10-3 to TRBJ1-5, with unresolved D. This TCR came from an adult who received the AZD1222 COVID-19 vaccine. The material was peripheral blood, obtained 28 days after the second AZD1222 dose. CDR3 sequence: CAISGGGNQPQHF. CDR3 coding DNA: TGTGCCATCAGTGGCGGGGGCAATCAGCCCCAGCATTTT.